The clone carrying this T cell receptor beta chain was recorded at least ten times. Time point: patch test 1, 2 weeks after DPC sensitization. Treatment noted: therapeutic diphenylcyclopropenone sensitization with weekly scalp DPC. The V gene's germline CDR1 is MNHNY and CDR2 SVGAGI (reference sequence). The CDR3 is 11 amino acids. Deletions cut 10 bases from V and 6 bases from J, with 10 bases between. These data come from a study of human T cells and chemical hapten exposure. One entry per CDR3 protein results from TCRdb running MiXCR on the RACE reads. The table lists around 380,000 distinct CDR3 sequences, approximately 5.1% of them singletons.

This clonotype originated in a woman aged 45 to 65 with alopecia areata. Some clones in this sample may be carry-over from other donors' samples. The gene calls are TRBV6-6 and TRBJ1-5; D is ambiguous. The sample here was whole blood, taken in connection with sensitization to the hapten diphenylcyclopropenone (DPC). CDR3 amino acids: CATKQGQPQHF. CDR3 sequence (DNA): TGTGCCACCAAACAAGGTCAGCCCCAGCATTTT.